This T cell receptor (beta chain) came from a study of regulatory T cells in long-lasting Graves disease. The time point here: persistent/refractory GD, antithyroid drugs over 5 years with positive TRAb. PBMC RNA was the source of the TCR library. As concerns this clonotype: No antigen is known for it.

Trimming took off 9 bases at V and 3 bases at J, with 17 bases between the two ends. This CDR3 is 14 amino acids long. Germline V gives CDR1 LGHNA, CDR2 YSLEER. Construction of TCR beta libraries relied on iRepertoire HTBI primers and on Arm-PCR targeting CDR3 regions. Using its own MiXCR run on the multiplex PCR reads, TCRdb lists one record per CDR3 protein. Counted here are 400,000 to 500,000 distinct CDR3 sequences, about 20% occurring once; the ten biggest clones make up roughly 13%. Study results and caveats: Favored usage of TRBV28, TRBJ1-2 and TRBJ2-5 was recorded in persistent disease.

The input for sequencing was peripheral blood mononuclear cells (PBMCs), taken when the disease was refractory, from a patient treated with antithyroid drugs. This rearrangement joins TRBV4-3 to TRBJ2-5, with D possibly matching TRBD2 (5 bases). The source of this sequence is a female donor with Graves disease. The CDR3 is CASSQEGSEETQYF. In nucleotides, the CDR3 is TGCGCCAGTTCCCAGGAAGGGAGCGAAGAGACCCAGTACTTC.